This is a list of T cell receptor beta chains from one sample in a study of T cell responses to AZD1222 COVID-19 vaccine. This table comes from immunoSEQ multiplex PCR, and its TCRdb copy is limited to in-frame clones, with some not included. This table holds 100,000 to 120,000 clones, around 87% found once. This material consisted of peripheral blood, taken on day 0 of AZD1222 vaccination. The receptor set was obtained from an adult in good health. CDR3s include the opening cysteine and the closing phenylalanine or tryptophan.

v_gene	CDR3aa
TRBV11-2	CASSLDPGPATEAFF
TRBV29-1	CSVEGGGKVSYNEQFF
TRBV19	CASNTGEYYGYTF
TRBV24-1	CATSTSAGTDTQYF
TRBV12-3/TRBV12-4	CAVGRVPGELFF
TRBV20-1	CSARGGDTQYF
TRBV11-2	CASSLDRYSRIYEQYF
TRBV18	CASTDSVDNGYTF
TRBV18	CASSPGLAGAYEQYF
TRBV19	CASSIPPTSGRIHEQYF
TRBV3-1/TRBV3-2	CASSQGRMGGYTF
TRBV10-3	CAIRPDSNTEAFF
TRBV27	CASSLSSGPSRGYTF
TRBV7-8	CASSLDRGGNEQFF
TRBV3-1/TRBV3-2	CASSRDRIHYEQYF
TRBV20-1	CSASPSGANVLTF
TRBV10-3	CATRLGLTDTQYF
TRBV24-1	CATSDPVSGSPYNEQFF
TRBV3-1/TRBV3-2	CASSQAFQGVKAFF
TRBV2	CASMQGSGYTGELFF